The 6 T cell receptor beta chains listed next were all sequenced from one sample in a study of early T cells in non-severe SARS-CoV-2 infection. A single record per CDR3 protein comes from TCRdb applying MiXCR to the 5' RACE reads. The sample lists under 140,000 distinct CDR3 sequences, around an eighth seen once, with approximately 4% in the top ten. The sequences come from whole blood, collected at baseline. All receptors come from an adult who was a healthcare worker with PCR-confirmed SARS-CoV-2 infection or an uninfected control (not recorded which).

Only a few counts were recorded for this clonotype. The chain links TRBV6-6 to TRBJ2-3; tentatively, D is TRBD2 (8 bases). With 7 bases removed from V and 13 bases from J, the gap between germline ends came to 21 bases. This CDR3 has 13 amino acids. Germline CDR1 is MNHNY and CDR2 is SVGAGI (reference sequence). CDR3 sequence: CASTLRGGTGEYF. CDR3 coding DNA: TGTGCCAGCACCCTTCGGGGGGGTACAGGGGAGTATTTT.

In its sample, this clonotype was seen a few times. CDR3 in DNA: TGTGCCAGCAGTTATCGGCAGGGCAGCCAAGAGACCCAGTACTTC. Protein product: CASSYRQGSQETQYF. The chain is built from TRBV6-6 and TRBJ2-5, with D perhaps matching TRBD1 (5 bases). V was shortened by 3 bases and J by 1 base, with 12 bases between the two germline ends. In germline, CDR1 is MNHNY, CDR2 SVGAGI (reference sequence). The CDR3 is 15 amino acids.

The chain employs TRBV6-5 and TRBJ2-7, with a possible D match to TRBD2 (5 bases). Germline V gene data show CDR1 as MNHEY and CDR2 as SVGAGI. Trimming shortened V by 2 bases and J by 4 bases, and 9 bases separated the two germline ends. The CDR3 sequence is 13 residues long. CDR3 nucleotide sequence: TGTGCCAGCAGTTACGAGGGCCTATACGAGCAGTACTTC. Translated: CASSYEGLYEQYF.

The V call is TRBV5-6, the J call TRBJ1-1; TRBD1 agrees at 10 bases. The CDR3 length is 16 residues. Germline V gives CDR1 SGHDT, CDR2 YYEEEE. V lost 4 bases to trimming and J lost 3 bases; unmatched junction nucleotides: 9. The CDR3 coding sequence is TGTGCCAGCAGCCTCCCTCCAGGACAGGGGGACACTGAAGCTTTCTTT. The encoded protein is CASSLPPGQGDTEAFF.

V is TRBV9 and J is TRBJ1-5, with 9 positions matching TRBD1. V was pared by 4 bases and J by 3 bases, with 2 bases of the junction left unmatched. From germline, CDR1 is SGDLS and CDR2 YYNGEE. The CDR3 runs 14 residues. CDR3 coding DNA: TGTGCCAGCAGCACAGGGGGCTTCAATCAGCCCCAGCATTTT. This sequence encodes CASSTGGFNQPQHF.

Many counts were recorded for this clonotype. The CDR3 DNA is TGTGCCAGCAGCTCCCCCATCCCTAGCGGGAGCCCAGATACGCAGTATTTT. Amino acid sequence: CASSSPIPSGSPDTQYF. The J gene is TRBJ2-3, the V gene TRBV6-5, with 10 nucleotides matching TRBD2. The CDR3 covers 17 residues. Losses at the gene ends were 6 bases for V and 4 bases for J; bases not matched to a gene: 13. In germline, CDR1 is MNHEY, CDR2 SVGAGI.